This is a list of T cell receptor beta chains from one sample in a study of response to subunit inactivated influenza vaccine. One entry per CDR3 protein, called by TCRdb with MiXCR from the RT-PCR reads. Of about 570,000 distinct CDR3 sequences listed, about 11% were seen once; the top ten hold roughly 10%. Sequenced here: PBMCs from blood, sampled on the day of vaccination. These receptors all stem from a man over 45 who received an inactivated influenza vaccine. Each CDR3 is given with its conserved first and last residue. D genes are given only for firm matches. Part of the rows lack a size; the others show once, few, many or a class for expanded clones.

clone_size: many; v_call: TRBV3-1; j_call: TRBJ1-2; d_call: TRBD1; cdr3_nt: TGTGCCAGCAGAGGGACAGGGGAACAGAGAGGCTATGGCTACACCTTC; cdr3_aa: CASRGTGEQRGYGYTF
clone_size: .; v_call: TRBV29-1; j_call: TRBJ2-7; d_call: TRBD1; cdr3_nt: TGCAGCGTTTTCGGGACAGGGGCCTACGAGCAGTACTTC; cdr3_aa: CSVFGTGAYEQYF
clone_size: .; v_call: TRBV5-1; j_call: TRBJ2-5; d_call: .; cdr3_nt: TGCGCCAGCAGCGAGGCGGGAACAGCCAAAGAGACCCAGTACTTC; cdr3_aa: CASSEAGTAKETQYF
clone_size: few; v_call: TRBV6-5; j_call: TRBJ1-1; d_call: .; cdr3_nt: TGTGCCAGCAGTTACCCTACAACAGGGACTTTAACGTTAAACACTGAAGCTTTCTTT; cdr3_aa: CASSYPTTGTLTLNTEAFF
clone_size: few; v_call: TRBV4-3; j_call: TRBJ1-1; d_call: .; cdr3_nt: TGCGCCAGCAGCCAAGAGGGCCTCGGGACCGCTGAAGCTTTCTTT; cdr3_aa: CASSQEGLGTAEAFF
clone_size: many; v_call: TRBV5-1; j_call: TRBJ1-1; d_call: .; cdr3_nt: TGCGCCAGCAGCGAACAGGGCATGAACACTGAAGCTTTCTTT; cdr3_aa: CASSEQGMNTEAFF
clone_size: few; v_call: TRBV24-1; j_call: TRBJ2-3; d_call: .; cdr3_nt: TGTGCCACCAGTGATCGCAGCTCCACAGATACGCAGTATTTT; cdr3_aa: CATSDRSSTDTQYF
clone_size: .; v_call: TRBV4-3; j_call: TRBJ2-1; d_call: TRBD2; cdr3_nt: TGCGCCAGCAGCCCACTAGCGGGGGGGCGGATTGAGCAGTTCTTC; cdr3_aa: CASSPLAGGRIEQFF
clone_size: .; v_call: TRBV18; j_call: TRBJ1-1; d_call: TRBD1; cdr3_nt: TGTGCCAGCTCAAGTACAGGGGCCACTGAAGCTTTCTTT; cdr3_aa: CASSSTGATEAFF
clone_size: .; v_call: TRBV20-1; j_call: TRBJ2-2; d_call: TRBD2; cdr3_nt: TGCAGTGCTAGAAATAGCGGGGGCACCGGGGAGCTGTTTTTT; cdr3_aa: CSARNSGGTGELFF
clone_size: .; v_call: TRBV10-2; j_call: TRBJ1-6; d_call: TRBD1; cdr3_nt: TGCGCCAGCGCCTTGACAGGGGAGGACTCACCCCTCCACTTT; cdr3_aa: CASALTGEDSPLHF
clone_size: many; v_call: TRBV29-1; j_call: TRBJ2-1; d_call: .; cdr3_nt: TGCAGCGTAGAGACTGGTGTGGTTTCCTACAATGAGCAGTTCTTC; cdr3_aa: CSVETGVVSYNEQFF
clone_size: few; v_call: TRBV12-3/TRBV12-4; j_call: TRBJ2-7; d_call: TRBD1; cdr3_nt: TGTGCCAGCAGTTCCGGGACAGGGGAGCAGTACTTC; cdr3_aa: CASSSGTGEQYF
clone_size: many; v_call: TRBV29-1; j_call: TRBJ1-3; d_call: .; cdr3_nt: TGCAGCGTTGAAGATAGGTTCGGGGACTCTGGAAACACCATATATTTT; cdr3_aa: CSVEDRFGDSGNTIYF
clone_size: many; v_call: TRBV7-9; j_call: TRBJ1-4; d_call: .; cdr3_nt: TGTGCCAGCAGTGAGATCGGGGAAAAACTGTTTTTT; cdr3_aa: CASSEIGEKLFF
clone_size: many; v_call: TRBV12-3/TRBV12-4; j_call: TRBJ2-1; d_call: TRBD2; cdr3_nt: TGTGCCAGCAGTTTAGAGACACTAGCGGGGGGCAATGAGCAGTTCTTC; cdr3_aa: CASSLETLAGGNEQFF
clone_size: few; v_call: TRBV7-2; j_call: TRBJ1-1; d_call: .; cdr3_nt: TGTGCCAGCAGCTTAGAGGGGACCGCGAACACTGAAGCTTTCTTT; cdr3_aa: CASSLEGTANTEAFF
clone_size: .; v_call: TRBV4-2; j_call: TRBJ1-5; d_call: .; cdr3_nt: TGTGCCAGCAGCCAGTCGGGCAGTAGCAATCAGCCCCAGCATTTT; cdr3_aa: CASSQSGSSNQPQHF
clone_size: .; v_call: TRBV5-4; j_call: TRBJ2-3; d_call: .; cdr3_nt: TGTGCCATCGGCTCCACATACACAGATACGCAGTATTTT; cdr3_aa: CAIGSTYTDTQYF
clone_size: .; v_call: TRBV5-5; j_call: TRBJ2-1; d_call: .; cdr3_nt: TGTGCCAGCAGCTTCTTCTTTGGGGTAAACTACAATGAGCAGTTCTTC; cdr3_aa: CASSFFFGVNYNEQFF
clone_size: few; v_call: TRBV7-2; j_call: TRBJ1-6; d_call: .; cdr3_nt: TGTGCCAGCAGCCCCACATGGGGAAAACCCCTCCACTTT; cdr3_aa: CASSPTWGKPLHF
clone_size: once; v_call: TRBV4-2; j_call: TRBJ2-1; d_call: TRBD2; cdr3_nt: TGTGCCAGCGGCCGCGGGAGGGCCGTTTCGAATGAGCAGTTCTTC; cdr3_aa: CASGRGRAVSNEQFF
clone_size: .; v_call: TRBV5-1; j_call: TRBJ2-5; d_call: .; cdr3_nt: TGCGCCAGCACAACTAGCCTCGACAGGAGACAAGAGACCCAGTACTTC; cdr3_aa: CASTTSLDRRQETQYF
clone_size: few; v_call: TRBV20-1; j_call: TRBJ1-2; d_call: .; cdr3_nt: TGCAGTGCCCTCGGTGGAGAATCGTCCTATGGCTACACCTTC; cdr3_aa: CSALGGESSYGYTF
clone_size: .; v_call: TRBV7-9; j_call: TRBJ1-5; d_call: .; cdr3_nt: TGTGCCAGCAGCTTAGAAGGGGGATTTGGTAATCAGCCCCAGCATTTT; cdr3_aa: CASSLEGGFGNQPQHF
clone_size: .; v_call: TRBV12-3/TRBV12-4; j_call: TRBJ1-1; d_call: TRBD1; cdr3_nt: TGTGCTGACCAGGGGGTTGGCACTGAAGCTTTCTTT; cdr3_aa: CADQGVGTEAFF
clone_size: few; v_call: TRBV20-1; j_call: TRBJ1-4; d_call: TRBD1; cdr3_nt: TGCAGTGCTAGAGAAGGGACAGGACCAAATGAAAAACTGTTTTTT; cdr3_aa: CSAREGTGPNEKLFF
clone_size: .; v_call: TRBV28; j_call: TRBJ2-2; d_call: TRBD2; cdr3_nt: TGTGCCAGCAGTGAGATTAGCGGGAGGAAGAACACCGGGGAGCTGTTTTTT; cdr3_aa: CASSEISGRKNTGELFF
clone_size: few; v_call: TRBV13; j_call: TRBJ2-2; d_call: .; cdr3_nt: TGTGCCAGCAGCCCCTTCTTGAGGGGAAACACCGGGGAGCTGTTTTTT; cdr3_aa: CASSPFLRGNTGELFF
clone_size: few; v_call: TRBV12-3/TRBV12-4; j_call: TRBJ2-1; d_call: .; cdr3_nt: TGTGCCAGCAGTTTAAGGCAGGGCAGGAACAATGAGCAGTTCTTC; cdr3_aa: CASSLRQGRNNEQFF
clone_size: few; v_call: TRBV11-2; j_call: TRBJ2-1; d_call: TRBD2; cdr3_nt: TGTGCCAGCAGCTTGGCCGGGACTAGCAACAATGAGCAGTTCTTC; cdr3_aa: CASSLAGTSNNEQFF
clone_size: few; v_call: TRBV3-1; j_call: TRBJ1-5; d_call: .; cdr3_nt: TGTGCCAGCAGCCAAGATTATGGGGATTATAGCAATCAGCCCCAGCATTTT; cdr3_aa: CASSQDYGDYSNQPQHF
clone_size: .; v_call: TRBV12-3/TRBV12-4; j_call: TRBJ2-7; d_call: .; cdr3_nt: TGTGCCAGCAGTTTTGTTAGCGGCTACGAGCAGTACTTC; cdr3_aa: CASSFVSGYEQYF
clone_size: .; v_call: TRBV28; j_call: TRBJ2-7; d_call: .; cdr3_nt: TGTGCCAGCTCGGGACCGCCCTCCTACGAGCAGTACTTC; cdr3_aa: CASSGPPSYEQYF
clone_size: .; v_call: TRBV4-3; j_call: TRBJ2-2; d_call: .; cdr3_nt: TGCGCCAGCAGCCAACCTACGGGCGGGGAGCTGTTTTTT; cdr3_aa: CASSQPTGGELFF
clone_size: .; v_call: TRBV14; j_call: TRBJ2-5; d_call: .; cdr3_nt: TGTGCCAGCAGCCAAATTGGACGGGGGACCCAGTACTTC; cdr3_aa: CASSQIGRGTQYF
clone_size: once; v_call: TRBV7-6; j_call: TRBJ2-2; d_call: TRBD1; cdr3_nt: TGTGCCAGCAGCCCGAACCCGGGACAGGGGTCGAACACCGGGGAGCTGTTTTTT; cdr3_aa: CASSPNPGQGSNTGELFF
clone_size: few; v_call: TRBV6-1; j_call: TRBJ1-2; d_call: .; cdr3_nt: TGTGCCAGCAGTGAAGGGGGAACTAACTATGGCTACACCTTC; cdr3_aa: CASSEGGTNYGYTF
clone_size: many; v_call: TRBV4-1; j_call: TRBJ1-1; d_call: .; cdr3_nt: TGCGCCAGCAGCCAACTAGACCCCCCTGAAGCTTTCTTT; cdr3_aa: CASSQLDPPEAFF
clone_size: few; v_call: TRBV3-1; j_call: TRBJ2-1; d_call: TRBD2; cdr3_nt: TGTGCCAGCAGCCAAAAGTTAACTAGCGGGTACAATGAGCAGTTCTTC; cdr3_aa: CASSQKLTSGYNEQFF
clone_size: few; v_call: TRBV10-3; j_call: TRBJ2-7; d_call: .; cdr3_nt: TGTGCCATTATGGGACTTGAGAGGTACGAGCAGTACTTC; cdr3_aa: CAIMGLERYEQYF
clone_size: .; v_call: TRBV7-2; j_call: TRBJ2-5; d_call: .; cdr3_nt: TGTGCCAGCAGCTACCAGGGAATAGAGACCCAGTACTTC; cdr3_aa: CASSYQGIETQYF
clone_size: .; v_call: TRBV7-2; j_call: TRBJ2-7; d_call: TRBD2; cdr3_nt: TGTGCCAGCAGCTTATTTGGGACTAGCGGTGGGTTGTACTTC; cdr3_aa: CASSLFGTSGGLYF
clone_size: many; v_call: TRBV12-3/TRBV12-4; j_call: TRBJ2-7; d_call: TRBD2; cdr3_nt: TGTGCCAGCAGAGGACTAGCGGGTGGCTCCTACGAGCAGTACTTC; cdr3_aa: CASRGLAGGSYEQYF
clone_size: many; v_call: TRBV6-2/TRBV6-3; j_call: TRBJ2-7; d_call: .; cdr3_nt: TGTGCCAGCAGTTACTCCGCGGAAAGCTCCTACGAGCAGTACTTC; cdr3_aa: CASSYSAESSYEQYF
clone_size: many; v_call: TRBV4-3; j_call: TRBJ2-7; d_call: TRBD1; cdr3_nt: TGCGCCAGCAGCCAATTAACAGGGGTGGGATTCTACGAGCAGTACTTC; cdr3_aa: CASSQLTGVGFYEQYF
clone_size: .; v_call: TRBV12-3/TRBV12-4; j_call: TRBJ2-3; d_call: TRBD2; cdr3_nt: TGTGCCAGCAGTCGAACTAGCGGGGATACGCAGTATTTT; cdr3_aa: CASSRTSGDTQYF
clone_size: many; v_call: TRBV25-1; j_call: TRBJ2-1; d_call: .; cdr3_nt: TGTGCCAGCAGTGCCAGGACTTTAGCGGACTACAATGAGCAGTTCTTC; cdr3_aa: CASSARTLADYNEQFF
clone_size: .; v_call: TRBV7-9; j_call: TRBJ2-2; d_call: .; cdr3_nt: TGTGCCAGCAGCTATGGACTGCAGAGGGCCGGGGAGCTGTTTTTT; cdr3_aa: CASSYGLQRAGELFF
clone_size: many; v_call: TRBV29-1; j_call: TRBJ1-1; d_call: .; cdr3_nt: TGCAGCGTTGGTAAGGGACTTAGGAACACTGAAGCTTTCTTT; cdr3_aa: CSVGKGLRNTEAFF
clone_size: few; v_call: TRBV20-1; j_call: TRBJ2-7; d_call: .; cdr3_nt: TGCAGTGCTATAGGACAATACGAGCAGTACTTC; cdr3_aa: CSAIGQYEQYF
clone_size: many; v_call: TRBV5-1; j_call: TRBJ2-3; d_call: .; cdr3_nt: TGCGCCAGCAGCTTGGCTGGAGATGGAGATACGCAGTATTTT; cdr3_aa: CASSLAGDGDTQYF
clone_size: many; v_call: TRBV28; j_call: TRBJ2-7; d_call: .; cdr3_nt: TGTGCCAGCAAAAGGAGGTACGAGCAGTACTTC; cdr3_aa: CASKRRYEQYF
clone_size: .; v_call: TRBV7-2; j_call: TRBJ2-7; d_call: .; cdr3_nt: TGTGCCAGCAGCTTCTCGTACCAGGGAGACTACGAGCAGTACTTC; cdr3_aa: CASSFSYQGDYEQYF
clone_size: few; v_call: TRBV20-1; j_call: TRBJ2-6; d_call: .; cdr3_nt: TGCAGTGCTAGAGAGGGGAACTCTGGGGCCAACGTCCTGACTTTC; cdr3_aa: CSAREGNSGANVLTF
clone_size: .; v_call: TRBV2; j_call: TRBJ2-7; d_call: .; cdr3_nt: TGTGCCACCGAATCAGGGGGAGGATACGAGCAGTACTTC; cdr3_aa: CATESGGGYEQYF
clone_size: few; v_call: TRBV12-3/TRBV12-4; j_call: TRBJ2-1; d_call: TRBD1; cdr3_nt: TGTGCCAGCAACTCCCCGGGACAGATTTACAATGAGCAGTTCTTC; cdr3_aa: CASNSPGQIYNEQFF
clone_size: .; v_call: TRBV3-1; j_call: TRBJ2-5; d_call: TRBD1; cdr3_nt: TGTGCCAGCACCCAAGGGGGACAGAACCGAGAGACCCAGTACTTC; cdr3_aa: CASTQGGQNRETQYF
clone_size: few; v_call: TRBV18; j_call: TRBJ2-1; d_call: .; cdr3_nt: TGTGCCAGCTCACCCTCCAGCGGTAGCTCCTACAATGAGCAGTTCTTC; cdr3_aa: CASSPSSGSSYNEQFF